This TCR beta chain was recovered during a study of breast tumors, draining lymph nodes, adjacent tissues. The lymph nodes were axillary draining lymph nodes from breast cancer patients. TCRdb ran MiXCR on the multiplex PCR reads and lists one entry per CDR3 protein. The data show around 290,000 distinct CDR3 sequences, with around 30% seen just once and around 1.1% held by the top ten. Points from the study as a whole: Tumor repertoires ranked between lymph nodes and nontumor tissue in diversity, with V and J gene preferences.

This clonotype was detected many times. Its target is unknown. CDR3 length: 14 residues. Trimming cost V 6 bases and J 7 bases; bases outside gene matches: 7. In germline, CDR1 is SEHNR, CDR2 FQNEAQ (reference sequence). The chain couples TRBV7-9 to TRBJ1-4; 8 bases are shared with TRBD1. Source material: axillary lymph node tissue. This clonotype was sampled from a female donor with breast cancer. Some clones in this sample may be carry-over from other donors' samples. The CDR3 is CASRMGQESEKLFF. The CDR3 DNA sequence: TGTGCCAGCAGAATGGGACAGGAGAGTGAAAAACTGTTTTTT.